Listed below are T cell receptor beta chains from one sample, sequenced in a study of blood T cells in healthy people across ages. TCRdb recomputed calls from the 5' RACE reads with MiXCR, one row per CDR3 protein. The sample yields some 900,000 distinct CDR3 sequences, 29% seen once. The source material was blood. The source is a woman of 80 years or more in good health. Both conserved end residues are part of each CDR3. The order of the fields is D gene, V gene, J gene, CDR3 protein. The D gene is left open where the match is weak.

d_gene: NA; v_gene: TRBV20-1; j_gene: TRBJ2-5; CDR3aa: CSARRRAGETQYF
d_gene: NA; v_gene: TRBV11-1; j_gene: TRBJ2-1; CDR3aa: CASSPEGHRSYNEQFF
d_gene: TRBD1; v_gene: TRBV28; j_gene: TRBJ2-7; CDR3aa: CASRGQGGSYEQYF
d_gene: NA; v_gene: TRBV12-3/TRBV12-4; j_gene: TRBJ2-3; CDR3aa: CASRVGLRTDTQYF
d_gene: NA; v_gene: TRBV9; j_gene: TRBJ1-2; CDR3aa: CASSAGSGTGDYGYTF
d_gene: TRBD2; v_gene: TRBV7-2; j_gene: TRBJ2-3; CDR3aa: CASSGSAGGTDTQYF
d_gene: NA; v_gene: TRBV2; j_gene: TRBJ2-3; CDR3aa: CAPAGDTQYF
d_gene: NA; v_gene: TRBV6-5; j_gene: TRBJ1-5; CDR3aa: CASRLDKGQPQHF
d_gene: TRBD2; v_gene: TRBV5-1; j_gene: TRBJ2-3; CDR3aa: CASSSRRGGDTDTQYF
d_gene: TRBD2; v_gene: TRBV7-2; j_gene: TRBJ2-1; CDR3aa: CASSLALAGRSSYNEQFF
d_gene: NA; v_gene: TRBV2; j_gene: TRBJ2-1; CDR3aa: CASSEQTTQGEQFF
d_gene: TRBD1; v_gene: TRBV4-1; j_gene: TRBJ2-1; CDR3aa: CASSQGLQGGNNEQFF
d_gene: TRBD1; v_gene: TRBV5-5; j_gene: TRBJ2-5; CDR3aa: CASSTGQGLGETQYF
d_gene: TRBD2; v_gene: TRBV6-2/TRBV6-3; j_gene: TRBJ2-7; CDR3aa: CASSTRRTSGGVYEQYF
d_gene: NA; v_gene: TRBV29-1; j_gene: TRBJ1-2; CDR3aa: CQVGGGNYGYTF
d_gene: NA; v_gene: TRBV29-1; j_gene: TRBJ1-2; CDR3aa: CSVRPGGYTF
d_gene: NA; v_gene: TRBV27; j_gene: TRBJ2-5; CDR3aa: CASSPGGRFSETQYF
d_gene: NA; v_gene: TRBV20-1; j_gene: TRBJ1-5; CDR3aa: CSARSDPFSNQPQHF
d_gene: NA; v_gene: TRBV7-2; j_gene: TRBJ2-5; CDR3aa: CASSKSWRETQYF
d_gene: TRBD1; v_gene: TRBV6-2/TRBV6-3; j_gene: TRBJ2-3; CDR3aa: CASTTARDRAPDTQYF
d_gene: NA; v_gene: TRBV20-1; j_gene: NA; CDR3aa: CGATGTSMSYEQYF
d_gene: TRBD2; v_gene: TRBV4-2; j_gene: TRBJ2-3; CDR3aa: CAGSQDRGGGTDTQYF
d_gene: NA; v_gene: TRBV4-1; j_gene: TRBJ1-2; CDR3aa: CASSPDIAYGYTF
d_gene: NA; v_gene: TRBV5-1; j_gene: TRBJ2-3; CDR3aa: CASSKLGADTQYF
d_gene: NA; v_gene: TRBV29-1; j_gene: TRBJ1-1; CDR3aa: CSVVEGVTEAFF
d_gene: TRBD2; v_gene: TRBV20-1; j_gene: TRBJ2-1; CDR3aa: CSASSGLAGFYNEQFF
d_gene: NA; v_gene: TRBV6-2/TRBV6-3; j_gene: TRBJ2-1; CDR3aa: CASSSKSGFDEQFF
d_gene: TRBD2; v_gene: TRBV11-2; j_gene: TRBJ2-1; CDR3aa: CASSLDREGRVLFF
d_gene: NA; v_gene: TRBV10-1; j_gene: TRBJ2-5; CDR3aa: CASSHGGDNEQYF
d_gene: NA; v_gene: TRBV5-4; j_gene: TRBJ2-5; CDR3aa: CASSLEAGDVSQETQYF
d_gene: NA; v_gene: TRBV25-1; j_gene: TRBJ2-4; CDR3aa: CASSETGAKNIQYF
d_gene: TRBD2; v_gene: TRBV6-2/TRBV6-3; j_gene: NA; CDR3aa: CASSYSGGVRYEQYF
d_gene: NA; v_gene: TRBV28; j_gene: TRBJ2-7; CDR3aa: CASKESEYEQYF
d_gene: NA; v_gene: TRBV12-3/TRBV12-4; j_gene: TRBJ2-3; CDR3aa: CASSLGRLRADTQYF
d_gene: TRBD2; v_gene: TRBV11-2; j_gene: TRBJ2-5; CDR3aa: CASSPTGTTQETQYF
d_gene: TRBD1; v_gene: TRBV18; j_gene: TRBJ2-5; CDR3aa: CASSPILLVGTGTQETQYF
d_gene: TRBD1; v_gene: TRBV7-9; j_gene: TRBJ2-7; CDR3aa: CASSLIVGVRDRGNEQYF
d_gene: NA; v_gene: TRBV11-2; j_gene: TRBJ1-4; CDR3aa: CASSPVRANEKLFF
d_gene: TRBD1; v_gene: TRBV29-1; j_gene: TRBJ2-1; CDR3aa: CSVVWAGGRGSYNEQFF
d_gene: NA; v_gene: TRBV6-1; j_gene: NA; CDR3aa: CASNLYEQYF
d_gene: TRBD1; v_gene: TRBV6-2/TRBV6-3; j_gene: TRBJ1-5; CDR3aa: CASSFAKQTGTMGNQPQHF
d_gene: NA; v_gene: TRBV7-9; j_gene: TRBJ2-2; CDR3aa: CASSWRETANTGELFF